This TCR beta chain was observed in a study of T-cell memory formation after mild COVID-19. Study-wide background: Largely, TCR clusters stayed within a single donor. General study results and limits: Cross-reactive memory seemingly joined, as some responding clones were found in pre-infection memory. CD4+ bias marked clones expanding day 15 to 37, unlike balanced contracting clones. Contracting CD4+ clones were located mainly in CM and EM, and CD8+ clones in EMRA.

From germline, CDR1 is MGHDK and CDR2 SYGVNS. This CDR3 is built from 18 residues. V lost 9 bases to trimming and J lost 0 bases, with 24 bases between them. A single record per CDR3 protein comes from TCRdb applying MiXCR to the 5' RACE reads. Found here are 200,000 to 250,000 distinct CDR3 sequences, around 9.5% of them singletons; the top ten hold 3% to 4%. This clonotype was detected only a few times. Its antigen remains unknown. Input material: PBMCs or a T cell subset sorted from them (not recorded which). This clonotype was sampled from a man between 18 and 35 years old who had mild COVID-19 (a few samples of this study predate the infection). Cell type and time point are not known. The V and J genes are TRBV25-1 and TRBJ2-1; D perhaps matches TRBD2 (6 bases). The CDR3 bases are TGTGCCAGTCACTCCGGGACTTCCGCAGGGAGCTCCTACAATGAGCAGTTCTTC. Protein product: CASHSGTSAGSSYNEQFF.